Listed here is a single T cell receptor (beta chain). Germline CDR1 SGDLS, CDR2 YYNGEE. After removal of 0 bases from V and 6 bases from J, the junction contained 10 bases not matched to a gene. The CDR3 spans 19 residues. The entry originates in a study of blood T cell repertoires in COVID-19. Generated by immunoSEQ multiplex PCR, the TCRdb table keeps only in-frame clones and is missing some. The sample has 270,000 or so clones, approximately 84% seen once. The origin of this receptor is a woman in her 50s who had been exposed to COVID-19. The sequencing sample was made of PBMCs or T cells enriched from blood (not recorded which). The chain employs TRBV9 and TRBJ2-1; 15 bases align to TRBD2. The CDR3 DNA is TGTGCCAGCAGCGTAGGGACTAGCGGGGGGGCCGGGGGCTCCAATGAGCAGTTCTTC. This codes for CASSVGTSGGAGGSNEQFF.